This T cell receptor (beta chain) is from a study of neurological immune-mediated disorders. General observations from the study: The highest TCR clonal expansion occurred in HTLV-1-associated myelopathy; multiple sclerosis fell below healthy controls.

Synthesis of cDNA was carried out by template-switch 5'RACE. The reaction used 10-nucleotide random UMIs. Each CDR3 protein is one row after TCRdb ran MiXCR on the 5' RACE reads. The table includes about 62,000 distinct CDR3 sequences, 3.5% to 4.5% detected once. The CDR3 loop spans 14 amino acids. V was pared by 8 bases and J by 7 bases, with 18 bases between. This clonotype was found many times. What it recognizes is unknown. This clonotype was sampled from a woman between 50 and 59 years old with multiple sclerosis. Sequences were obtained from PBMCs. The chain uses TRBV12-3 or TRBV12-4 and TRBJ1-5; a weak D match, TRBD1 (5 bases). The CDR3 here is CASRRGIGAQPQHF. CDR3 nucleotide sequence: TGTGCCAGCCGGCGGGGAATAGGGGCCCAGCCCCAGCATTTT.